The 23 T cell receptor beta chains below come from one sample, sequenced in a study of CD8 T cells in ankylosing spondylitis. TCRdb used MiXCR to reprocess the 5' RACE reads, holding one entry per CDR3 protein. The data contain 200,000 to 250,000 distinct CDR3 sequences, 9.5% to 12% of them singletons. The sequencing sample was made of blood, either unsorted or a sorted T cell fraction (not recorded which). The receptor source for this set is a male donor with ankylosing spondylitis or in good health (not recorded which).

The genes are TRBV7-9 and TRBJ2-7; 7 positions match TRBD2. From germline, CDR1 is SEHNR and CDR2 FQNEAQ (reference sequence). This CDR3 is 15 amino acids long. With 0 bases clipped from V and 5 bases from J, the junction kept 7 bases outside the gene matches. The CDR3 DNA reads as TGTGCCAGCAGCTTAGCCGGAGGGACTACGGACGAGCAGTACTTC. It yields the protein CASSLAGGTTDEQYF.

The chain couples TRBV7-2 to TRBJ2-1; a weak D match, TRBD1 (5 bases). The V end was cut by 0 bases, the J end by 4 bases, with 7 bases between. The germline V gene encodes CDR1 SGHTA and CDR2 FQGNSA. The CDR3 is 14 residues long. Written as DNA, the CDR3 is TGTGCCAGCAGCTTAGCAGGACAATACAATGAGCAGTTCTTC. Its protein product is CASSLAGQYNEQFF. The whole variable domain, remainder taken from reference TRBV7-2 and TRBJ2-1, is GAGVSQSPSNKVTEKGKDVELRCDPISGHTALYWYRQSLGQGLEFLIYFQGNSAPDKSGLPSDRFSAERTGGSVSTLTIQRTQQEDSAVYLCASSLAGQYNEQFFGPGTRLTVL.

Many counts were recorded for this clonotype. This chain joins TRBV5-1 and TRBJ2-2, with D perhaps matching TRBD1 (5 bases). The length of the CDR3 is 15 residues. Trimming shortened V by 7 bases and J by 1 base, and 14 bases separated the two germline ends. Germline-derived CDR1 and CDR2 are SGHRS and YFSETQ. The chain's CDR3 is CASSRTGKNTGELFF. The DNA for the CDR3 is TGCGCCAGCTCTCGTACAGGCAAGAACACCGGGGAGCTGTTTTTT. The full variable domain, completed using reference TRBV5-1 and TRBJ2-2, is KAGVTQTPRYLIKTRGQQVTLSCSPISGHRSVSWYQQTPGQGLQFLFEYFSETQRNKGNFPGRFSGRQFSNSRSEMNVSTLELGDSALYLCASSRTGKNTGELFFGEGSRLTVL.

The rearrangement links TRBV9 to TRBJ2-5; maybe TRBD1 (6 bases). The CDR3 runs to 16 residues. Per germline, CDR1 SGDLS and CDR2 YYNGEE. Between the trimmed V and J ends, which lost 2 bases and 4 bases, there was a span of 18 bases. DNA for the CDR3: TGTGCCAGCAGCGTTGGCCTGGACAGTTCGAGAGAGACCCAGTACTTC. This encodes CASSVGLDSSRETQYF.

This clonotype was counted ten times or more. The chain uses TRBV5-5 and TRBJ2-2; D could derive from TRBD1 or TRBD2 (5 bases each). Trimming left V 3 bases short and J 3 bases short, with 9 bases between. There are 14 residues in the CDR3. Germline CDR1 and CDR2: SGHKS and YYEKEE (reference sequence). The CDR3, as DNA: TGTGCCAGCAGCTGGGACGGAGACACCGGGGAGCTGTTTTTT. Translation gives CASSWDGDTGELFF.

This rearrangement joins TRBV20-1 to TRBJ2-5; TRBD1 or TRBD2 may be the D gene (5 bases each). V was clipped by 0 bases and J by 0 bases, with 11 bases between them. The CDR3 contains 15 residues. CDR1 and CDR2 (germline): DFQATT, SNEGSKA (reference sequence). CDR3 sequence: CSARDGRGDQETQYF. CDR3 in DNA: TGCAGTGCTAGAGATGGAAGGGGAGACCAAGAGACCCAGTACTTC.

This clonotype has just a few counts. This chain connects TRBV20-1 to TRBJ2-2; D is unclear. Trimming removed 0 bases from V and 2 bases from J, with 4 bases in between. From germline, CDR1 is DFQATT and CDR2 SNEGSKA (reference sequence). The CDR3 length is 13 residues. Here the CDR3 DNA reads TGCAGTGCTAGAGATTCAAACACCGGGGAGCTGTTTTTT. Its translation: CSARDSNTGELFF.

This clonotype was counted at least ten times. The chain links TRBV20-1 to TRBJ2-3; TRBD2 aligns across 10 bases. Trimming took 5 bases from V and 3 from J; bases not matched to a gene: 5. CDR1 and CDR2 (germline): DFQATT, SNEGSKA (reference sequence). The CDR3 is 14 residues long. CDR3 sequence (DNA): TGCAGTGCTGGAATAGCGGGGGGAACAGATACGCAGTATTTT. Residues: CSAGIAGGTDTQYF.

This clonotype occurred many times. V usage is TRBV29-1 and J usage is TRBJ2-7; D is perhaps TRBD1 (5 bases). Germline loops: CDR1 SQVTM, CDR2 ANQGSEA. The CDR3 is 16 residues long. Trimming removed 0 bases at V and 3 bases at J, with 18 bases between. Here the CDR3 DNA reads TGCAGCGTTGAAGATCGAAAGGGTTGGGGCGACTACGAGCAGTACTTC. This codes for CSVEDRKGWGDYEQYF.

This clonotype appeared once. A much larger clonotype is one base distant, so this may be a read error. V usage is TRBV2 and J usage is TRBJ2-1; D gene ambiguous. CDR3 length: 12 amino acids. Germline CDR1 and CDR2: SNHLY and FYNNEI. The germline V and J ends were trimmed by 6 bases and 12 bases, with 15 bases remaining between them. The chain's CDR3 is CASSPWGHGQFF. CDR3 bases: TGTGCCAGCAGCCCTTGGGGTCATGGGCAGTTCTTC.

This clonotype was recorded many times. V is TRBV7-3 and J is TRBJ2-1; TRBD2 aligns across 13 bases. The junction had 3 bases not matched to a gene; V was cut back by 3 bases and J by 7 bases. CDR1 and CDR2 (germline): SGHTA, FQGTGA. The CDR3 contains 15 residues. CDR3 residues: CASSLGLAGRNEQFF. The CDR3 DNA sequence: TGTGCCAGCAGCTTGGGACTAGCGGGAAGGAATGAGCAGTTCTTC. Using reference TRBV7-3 and TRBJ2-1 for the parts outside the CDR3, the full variable domain is GAGVSQTPSNKVTEKGKYVELRCDPISGHTALYWYRQSLGQGPEFLIYFQGTGAADDSGLPNDRFFAVRPEGSVSTLKIQRTERGDSAVYLCASSLGLAGRNEQFFGPGTRLTVL.

This clonotype was counted between two and nine times. J is TRBJ1-1 and V is TRBV3-1, with D unclear. The ends were cut back, 2 bases at V and 2 bases at J, with 9 bases in the middle. Germline loops: CDR1 LGHDT, CDR2 YNNKEL (reference sequence). CDR3 length: 14 residues. Here the CDR3 DNA reads TGTGCCAGCAGCCAATCCCTGGGAAACACTGAAGCTTTCTTT. It codes for CASSQSLGNTEAFF. Combining the CDR3 with reference TRBV3-1 and TRBJ1-1 gives the whole variable domain DTAVSQTPKYLVTQMGNDKSIKCEQNLGHDTMYWYKQDSKKFLKIMFSYNNKELIINETVPNRFSPKSPDKAHLNLHINSLELGDSAVYFCASSQSLGNTEAFFGQGTRLTVV.

Many counts were recorded for this clonotype. V usage is TRBV10-3 and J usage is TRBJ1-1; TRBD1 agrees at 9 bases. V shed 7 bases, J shed 7 bases, and the junction held 13 bases outside the gene matches. Germline CDR1 is ENHRY and CDR2 is SYGVKD. CDR3 length equals 15 residues. DNA for the CDR3: TGTGCCATCACGGGCCCCGACAGGGGGAAAGGTGAAGCTTTCTTT. It translates to CAITGPDRGKGEAFF.

Details on this clonotype: Its ends do not fully match the called genes, so a read error is possible. The chain recombines TRBV7-9 with TRBJ2-1; possibly TRBD2 for D (5 bases). The germline gives CDR1 SEHNR, CDR2 FQNEAQ (reference sequence). The CDR3 sequence is 15 residues long. This chain's CDR3 is CSSSTPSRANNEQFF. The CDR3, as DNA: TGTTCCAGCAGCACACCCTCGCGGGCCAACAATGAGCAGTTCTTC.

Concerning this clonotype: The conserved closing phenylalanine or tryptophan is absent in this CDR3, likely reflecting a read error. The CDR3 coding sequence is TGTGCCAGCAGTTTATCGGGGACGGGGGCTAGTCAGCCCCAGCATCTT. It is translated as CASSLSGTGASQPQHL. This chain uses TRBV27 with TRBJ1-5; TRBD1 might be the D (6 bases). Germline values: CDR1 MNHEY, CDR2 SMNVEV (reference sequence). V was pared by 0 bases and J by 6 bases, with 15 bases between. The CDR3 is 16 amino acids.

The chain combines TRBV5-6 with TRBJ2-1; D perhaps matches TRBD1 (5 bases). Germline V gives CDR1 SGHDT, CDR2 YYEEEE. Trimming stripped 0 bases from V and 7 bases from J, with 29 bases between. The CDR3 runs to 20 residues. The DNA for the CDR3 is TGTGCCAGCAGCTTGGATGTGAGGTCACCCGAGCAGGGTCTCAGGAATGAGCAGTTCTTC. Residues: CASSLDVRSPEQGLRNEQFF.

The V call is TRBV27, the J call TRBJ2-7; D might be TRBD1 (6 bases). Germline CDR1 reads MNHEY; CDR2 reads SMNVEV (reference sequence). This CDR3 region has 15 residues. Trimming took 9 bases from V and 2 from J, leaving 20 bases between them. DNA for the CDR3: TGTGCCAGTAAACTTACAGGGCGAGTTACCTACGAGCAGTACTTC. Its protein product is CASKLTGRVTYEQYF.

V is TRBV6-5 and J is TRBJ2-3; D gene ambiguous. CDR1 and CDR2 from the germline V gene are MNHEY and SVGAGI. Trimming stripped 2 bases from V and 4 bases from J, with 10 bases between. The CDR3 runs 14 residues. CDR3 in DNA: TGTGCCAGCAGTTACGGGGTGGCCCCAGATACGCAGTATTTT. It yields the protein CASSYGVAPDTQYF.

This clonotype was seen at least ten times. The genes are TRBV5-1 and TRBJ2-1, with D perhaps matching TRBD1 or TRBD2 (5 bases each). The CDR3 runs to 13 residues. Germline lookup yields CDR1 SGHRS and CDR2 YFSETQ. The V end was cut by 4 bases, the J end by 8 bases, with 13 bases between. Here the CDR3 DNA reads TGCGCCAGCAGCCCCGACGGGACCGATGAGCAGTTCTTC. Protein: CASSPDGTDEQFF.

This clonotype has at least ten counts. The chain combines TRBV5-1 with TRBJ2-3; TRBD2 is a possible D gene (5 bases). Germline CDR1 and CDR2: SGHRS and YFSETQ. The germline V and J ends were trimmed by 6 bases and 5 bases, with 19 bases remaining between them. The CDR3 has 15 amino acids. CDR3 in DNA: TGCGCCAGCACTCCGGTCGGGGTTATAGGAGATACGCAGTATTTT. Translated, it gives CASTPVGVIGDTQYF. Full variable domain (remainder filled in from reference TRBV5-1 and TRBJ2-3): KAGVTQTPRYLIKTRGQQVTLSCSPISGHRSVSWYQQTPGQGLQFLFEYFSETQRNKGNFPGRFSGRQFSNSRSEMNVSTLELGDSALYLCASTPVGVIGDTQYFGPGTRLTVL.

This clonotype was seen just once. The chain recombines TRBV6-5 with TRBJ2-5, with 9 positions matching TRBD2. The germline gives CDR1 MNHEY, CDR2 SVGAGI. The CDR3 length is 15 residues. V was pared by 2 bases and J by 5 bases, with 6 bases of the junction left unmatched. The CDR3 DNA is TGTGCCAGCAGTTACCGCGGGAGGGCAGAGGAGACCCAGTACTTC. Translation: CASSYRGRAEETQYF.

This clonotype was seen repeatedly, ten times or more. The chain combines TRBV7-7 with TRBJ2-2; D is possibly TRBD1 (6 bases). This CDR3 has 14 residues. V was clipped by 5 bases and J by 6 bases, with 13 bases between them. Germline-derived CDR1 and CDR2 are SSHAT and FNYEAQ (reference sequence). DNA for the CDR3: TGTGCCAGCAGCCAAACAGGGTCGGCCGGGGAGCTGTTTTTT. The encoded protein is CASSQTGSAGELFF.

The V gene is TRBV10-3, the J gene TRBJ1-5; D is unclear. The CDR3 is made up of 13 amino acids. V lost 3 bases and J 4 bases, leaving 7 bases between the germline ends. Germline-derived CDR1 and CDR2 are ENHRY and SYGVKD. CDR3 amino acids: CAISDHENQPQHF. CDR3 bases: TGTGCCATCAGTGATCACGAGAATCAGCCCCAGCATTTT.